The source of this T cell receptor beta chain is a study of identical twins. General study results and limits: Its conclusions, products of cross-sectional statistical analysis, did not come from following the same donors. Researchers caution that invariant MAIT and iNKT cells could partly confound zero-insertion analyses. Excess low generation probability was seen in twin-shared out-of-frame alpha sequences. Memory repertoires showed no such pattern, whereas abundant cord blood beta clonotypes carried fewer insertions.

This clonotype appeared a few times. What it recognizes is unknown. With 4 bases clipped from V and 3 bases from J, the junction kept 7 bases outside the gene matches. Germline V CDR1 and CDR2: SGHRS, YFSETQ. The CDR3 extends over 14 amino acids. TCRdb called the 5' RACE reads again in MiXCR, with one record for every CDR3 protein. The sample carries roughly 240,000 distinct CDR3 sequences, approximately 7% recorded once. The same data also contributed to another study, on yellow fever vaccine responses in identical twins.

This chain uses TRBV5-1 with TRBJ2-7, with 7 positions matching TRBD1. The source of this sequence is a woman between 18 and 29 years old in good health. Sequencing used memory (CD45RO+) T cells sorted from blood. This chain's CDR3 is CASSVRGLGYEQYF. In DNA, the CDR3 is TGCGCCAGCAGCGTAAGGGGGCTTGGCTACGAGCAGTACTTC. The whole variable domain, filled in from reference TRBV5-1 and TRBJ2-7, reads KAGVTQTPRYLIKTRGQQVTLSCSPISGHRSVSWYQQTPGQGLQFLFEYFSETQRNKGNFPGRFSGRQFSNSRSEMNVSTLELGDSALYLCASSVRGLGYEQYFGPGTRLTVT.